This entry lists 25 T cell receptor beta chains sequenced from one sample in a study of OX40 agonist ivuxolimab in advanced cancers. Profiled with immunoSEQ multiplex PCR; TCRdb holds only in-frame clones, not every one. The data hold tens of thousands of clones, with 86% observed a single time. The sample here was CD4+ or CD8+ T cells sorted from blood, taken in a trial of the OX40 agonist ivuxolimab. The receptors originated from an adult with an advanced solid tumor such as melanoma, head and neck, liver or kidney cancer.

V is TRBV30 and J is TRBJ2-2; no firm D call. The germline V and J ends were trimmed by 3 bases and 6 bases, with 5 bases remaining between them. CDR1 and CDR2 from the germline V gene are GTSNPN and SVGIG (reference sequence). The CDR3 covers 11 residues. The CDR3 coding sequence is TGTGCCTGGAGAGTCGCCGGGGAGCTGTTTTTT. This gives the protein CAWRVAGELFF.

This chain links TRBV2 with TRBJ1-1; D ambiguous. The CDR3 spans 14 residues. The V and J ends lost 3 bases and 3 bases respectively, with 11 bases between them. Germline assignment: CDR1 SNHLY and CDR2 FYNNEI. Here the CDR3 DNA reads TGTGCCAGCAGTGATTCCAACCAAGACACTGAAGCTTTCTTT. Residues: CASSDSNQDTEAFF.

The V and J genes are TRBV6-5 and TRBJ2-1, with 7 bases lining up with TRBD2. This CDR3 is built from 14 residues. Germline CDR1 and CDR2: MNHEY and SVGAGI. After removal of 6 bases from V and 1 base from J, the junction contained 3 bases not matched to a gene. In nucleotides, the CDR3 is TGTGCCAGCAGAAAAGCGGGGTCCTACAATGAGCAGTTCTTC. Translated, it gives CASRKAGSYNEQFF.

The chain couples TRBV5-1 to TRBJ1-2; D remains unclear. The length of the CDR3 is 14 residues. V was cut by 5 bases and J by 7 bases, with 18 bases left in between. The V gene's germline CDR1 is SGHRS and CDR2 YFSETQ. DNA of the CDR3: TGCGCCAGCAGTATAACTTTCGGCGAGGGTGGCTACACCTTC. Its protein product is CASSITFGEGGYTF. Supplemented by reference TRBV5-1 and TRBJ1-2, the full variable domain reads KAGVTQTPRYLIKTRGQQVTLSCSPISGHRSVSWYQQTPGQGLQFLFEYFSETQRNKGNFPGRFSGRQFSNSRSEMNVSTLELGDSALYLCASSITFGEGGYTFGSGTRLTVV.

V is TRBV5-1 and J is TRBJ1-3, with 10 positions matching TRBD1. The junction had 8 bases not matched to a gene; V was cut back by 3 bases and J by 2 bases. The CDR3 loop spans 17 amino acids. The germline V gene has CDR1 SGHRS and CDR2 YFSETQ. CDR3 loop: CASSSAWGTGAGNTIYF. For the CDR3, the DNA is TGCGCCAGCAGCTCCGCGTGGGGGACAGGGGCTGGAAACACCATATATTTT.

V is TRBV18 and J is TRBJ1-2, with 11 bases aligning to TRBD1. The CDR3 contains 14 residues. J gave up 6 bases and V 8 bases, and 8 bases lay outside the gene matches. Germline V CDR1 and CDR2: KGHSH, LQKENI. The CDR3 protein is CASALGQGANGYTF. The CDR3 nucleotides read TGTGCCAGCGCACTTGGACAGGGGGCTAATGGCTACACCTTC.

The count of this clone is one. This chain joins TRBV25-1 and TRBJ1-1; no firm D call. CDR3 length: 11 residues. Germline CDR1 MGHDK, CDR2 SYGVNS. With 6 bases removed from V and 3 bases from J, the gap between germline ends came to 5 bases. CDR3 nucleotides: TGTGCCAGCAGGGAGGACACTGAAGCTTTCTTT. Its translation: CASREDTEAFF.

The chain links TRBV19 to TRBJ2-3; the match to TRBD2 covers 13 bases. The V segment lost 5 bases and the J segment 6 bases; nucleotides outside the gene matches: 11. CDR3 size: 17 residues. Germline assignment: CDR1 LNHDA and CDR2 SQIVND (reference sequence). CDR3 sequence (DNA): TGTGCCAGTAGTCCGAGGGGACTAGCGGGGCCCACCGATACGCAGTATTTT. It encodes CASSPRGLAGPTDTQYF.

The chain links TRBV9 to TRBJ2-7; 8 bases line up with TRBD1. V was clipped by 0 bases and J by 5 bases; unmatched bases: 4. Germline V CDR1 and CDR2: SGDLS, YYNGEE. There are 14 residues in the CDR3. The CDR3 DNA follows: TGTGCCAGCAGCGTAGGACAGGGGACCCACGAGCAGTACTTC. Its protein product is CASSVGQGTHEQYF.

The chain joins TRBV7-7 to TRBJ2-2, with TRBD1 matching over 8 bases. Trimming removed 6 bases from V and 1 base from J; junction bases left unmatched: 7. This CDR3 is built from 16 residues. The germline V gene encodes CDR1 SSHAT and CDR2 FNYEAQ (reference sequence). The CDR3 region has the DNA TGTGCCAGCAGTCGAACCGGGACAGGGAACACCGGGGAGCTGTTTTTT. Translating it yields CASSRTGTGNTGELFF.

This chain links TRBV5-1 with TRBJ1-6; no clear D gene. The CDR3 loop spans 16 amino acids. Germline values: CDR1 SGHRS, CDR2 YFSETQ. V lost 0 bases and J 0 bases, leaving 7 bases between the germline ends. DNA of the CDR3: TGCGCCAGCAGCTTGGTCCCCTACTCCTATAATTCACCCCTCCACTTT. Encoded protein: CASSLVPYSYNSPLHF.

The V gene is TRBV29-1, the J gene TRBJ1-2, with D possibly being TRBD1 (6 bases). Deletions cut 5 bases from V and 8 bases from J, with 12 bases between. This CDR3 has 11 amino acids. Per the germline V gene, CDR1 is SQVTM and CDR2 is ANQGSEA. Written as DNA, the CDR3 is TGCAGCGTTCGGGGGCTTGACGGCTACACCTTC. Its protein product is CSVRGLDGYTF.

V is TRBV2 and J is TRBJ1-1; 7 bases line up with TRBD1. V was pared by 7 bases and J by 1 base, with 3 bases of the junction left unmatched. CDR1 SNHLY and CDR2 FYNNEI come from the germline V gene. The CDR3 sequence is 13 residues long. CDR3 residues: CASTGTENTEAFF. In DNA form, the CDR3 reads TGTGCCAGCACCGGGACAGAGAACACTGAAGCTTTCTTT.

The J gene is TRBJ1-2, the V gene TRBV12-5; D perhaps matches TRBD1 (5 bases). This CDR3 contains 13 residues. Trimming removed 5 bases from V and 8 bases from J, with 15 bases in between. Germline V gene data show CDR1 as LGHNT and CDR2 as FRNRAP. As DNA, the CDR3 is TGTGCTAGTGGTGAAAACAGGTTGCGAGGCTACACCTTC. Its translation is CASGENRLRGYTF. Drawing the rest from reference TRBV12-5 and TRBJ1-2, the complete variable domain is DARVTQTPRHKVTEMGQEVTMRCQPILGHNTVFWYRQTMMQGLELLAYFRNRAPLDDSGMPKDRFSAEMPDATLATLKIQPSEPRDSAVYFCASGENRLRGYTFGSGTRLTVV.

J is TRBJ1-1 and V is TRBV10-3; D is possibly TRBD1 (5 bases). This CDR3 region has 15 residues. Germline CDR1 ENHRY, CDR2 SYGVKD. The V and J ends lost 2 bases and 1 base respectively, with 11 bases between them. CDR3 bases: TGTGCCATCAGTGAGCCAGGACAAGGGAACACTGAAGCTTTCTTT. Its translation: CAISEPGQGNTEAFF.

This clone was observed a few times. The chain is built from TRBV11-2 and TRBJ1-6, with D unresolved. Germline V gene sequence: CDR1 SGHAT, CDR2 FQNNGV. Trimming left V 5 bases short and J 8 bases short, with 16 bases between. This CDR3 comprises 15 residues. CDR3 coding DNA: TGTGCCAGCAGCCCCATGCGGGAAGGATATTCACCCCTCCACTTT. Amino acids: CASSPMREGYSPLHF.

The chain combines TRBV7-9 with TRBJ1-5; D perhaps matches TRBD1 (6 bases). The germline V and J ends were trimmed by 1 base and 11 bases, with 18 bases remaining between them. Per germline, CDR1 SEHNR and CDR2 FQNEAQ (reference sequence). The CDR3 contains 15 residues. CDR3: CASSLERAGEVAQHF. DNA for the CDR3: TGTGCCAGCAGCTTAGAGAGAGCAGGGGAGGTGGCCCAGCATTTT.

The V call is TRBV6-5, the J call TRBJ1-2; a possible D gene is TRBD1 (5 bases). Trimming took off 6 bases at V and 6 bases at J, with 17 bases between the two ends. CDR3 length: 14 amino acids. Germline assignment: CDR1 MNHEY and CDR2 SVGAGI. Here the CDR3 DNA reads TGTGCCAGCAGCCCCCAGCAGGGTGTGCATGGCTACACCTTC. Translated, it gives CASSPQQGVHGYTF.

The V gene is TRBV6-5, the J gene TRBJ1-2; maybe TRBD1 (6 bases). The CDR3 totals 15 residues. Trimming left V 7 bases short and J 2 bases short, with 17 bases between. Germline CDR1 MNHEY, CDR2 SVGAGI. The CDR3 here is CASKNPGQKNYGYTF. In DNA form, the CDR3 reads TGTGCCAGCAAGAACCCAGGACAGAAGAACTATGGCTACACCTTC.

The table lists this clone with a few counts. The V gene is TRBV19, the J gene TRBJ1-6; 8 bases agree with TRBD1. V shed 5 bases, J shed 9 bases, and the junction held 9 bases outside the gene matches. Germline V gives CDR1 LNHDA, CDR2 SQIVND (reference sequence). The CDR3 has 15 amino acids. The DNA for the CDR3 is TGTGCCAGTAGTCGAGGACAGGGAGGTGCTTCACCCCTCCACTTT. This translates into CASSRGQGGASPLHF.

The CDR3 nucleotides read TGTGCCAGCAGCTTCCCAGACAGGAGGCAAGACGGCTACACCTTC. Encoded protein: CASSFPDRRQDGYTF. The chain combines TRBV5-8 with TRBJ1-2; weak D call: TRBD1 (6 bases). CDR1 is SGHTS, CDR2 YDEGEE, per germline. This CDR3 comprises 15 residues. The ends were cut back, 2 bases at V and 8 bases at J, with 19 bases in the middle.

CDR3 loop: CASSPGLQETQYF. CDR3 DNA: TGCGCCAGCAGTCCTGGGTTACAAGAGACCCAGTACTTC. The V and J genes are TRBV10-1 and TRBJ2-5; D uncertain. The V gene's germline CDR1 is WNHNN and CDR2 SYGVQD (reference sequence). The V end was cut by 5 bases, the J end by 2 bases, with 9 bases between. The CDR3 extends over 13 amino acids.

The CDR3 region is CASSSPSGTANTEAFF. The CDR3 DNA reads TGTGCCAGCAGCTCCCCCTCCGGGACAGCAAACACTGAAGCTTTCTTT. The chain employs TRBV7-9 and TRBJ1-1; 7 nucleotides agree with TRBD1. The CDR3 covers 16 residues. The junction had 10 bases not matched to a gene; V was cut back by 4 bases and J by 2 bases. Germline CDR1 reads SEHNR; CDR2 reads FQNEAQ (reference sequence).

The chain joins TRBV7-2 to TRBJ2-3; 9 nucleotides match TRBD2. Looked up from germline, CDR1 is SGHTA and CDR2 is FQGNSA. CDR3 length equals 15 residues. Trimming took 3 bases from V and 1 from J; bases not matched to a gene: 2. CDR3 residues: CASSFRLAGTDTQYF. The CDR3, as DNA: TGTGCCAGCAGCTTTCGACTAGCGGGCACAGATACGCAGTATTTT.

The chain links TRBV10-2 to TRBJ2-5, with D possibly TRBD2 on 7 matching bases. CDR1 and CDR2 (germline): WSHSY, SAAADI. This CDR3 comprises 12 residues. V lost 4 bases to trimming and J lost 9 bases, with 12 bases between them. The chain's CDR3 is CASSAQGRAQYF. Written as DNA, the CDR3 is TGCGCCAGCAGTGCTCAGGGGAGGGCCCAGTACTTC.